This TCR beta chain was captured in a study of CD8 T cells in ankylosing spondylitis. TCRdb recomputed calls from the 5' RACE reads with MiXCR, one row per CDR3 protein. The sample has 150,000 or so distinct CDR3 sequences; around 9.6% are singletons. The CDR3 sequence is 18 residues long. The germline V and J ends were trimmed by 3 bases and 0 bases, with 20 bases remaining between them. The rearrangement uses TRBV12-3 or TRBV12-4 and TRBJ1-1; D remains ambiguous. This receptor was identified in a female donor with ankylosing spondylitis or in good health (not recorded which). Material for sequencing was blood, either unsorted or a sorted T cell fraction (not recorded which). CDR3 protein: CASSLFEDRTAMNTEAFF. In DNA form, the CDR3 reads TGTGCCAGCAGTTTGTTCGAGGACCGGACCGCTATGAACACTGAAGCTTTCTTT.